Presented here are 24 T cell receptor beta chains from one specimen sequenced in a study of cytomegalovirus exposure and HLA in healthy donors. PCR used 60 Vbeta primers and 13 Jbeta primers. Assay: immunoSEQ multiplex PCR; the TCRdb copy retains only in-frame clones and omits some. The table has more than 150,000 clones, approximately 83% seen once. Sample: PBMCs. These TCRs come from a man in his late teens or twenties in good health and CMV-seropositive.

The rearrangement links TRBV19 to TRBJ2-7, with D hard to call. Germline CDR1 and CDR2: LNHDA and SQIVND (reference sequence). The CDR3 is 14 amino acids. V dropped 1 base and J dropped 0 bases, with 7 bases sitting between them. The CDR3 loop is CASSIALFSYEQYF. In nucleotides, the CDR3 is TGTGCCAGTAGTATAGCACTTTTCTCCTACGAGCAGTACTTC.

The chain is built from TRBV30 and TRBJ2-6; TRBD1 aligns across 9 bases. The CDR3 extends over 17 amino acids. Germline CDR1 is GTSNPN and CDR2 is SVGIG (reference sequence). Unmatched junction bases numbered 5, after V lost 1 base and J lost 1 base. The CDR3 sequence is CAWSGDRVSSGANVLTF. The CDR3 nucleotides are TGTGCCTGGAGTGGGGACAGGGTCTCGTCTGGGGCCAACGTCCTGACTTTC.

The chain joins TRBV6-1 to TRBJ1-2; 7 nucleotides agree with TRBD1. Germline V gene data show CDR1 as MNHNS and CDR2 as SASEGT. Unmatched junction bases numbered 20, after V lost 2 bases and J lost 5 bases. The CDR3 contains 19 residues. CDR3 region: CASSEREKGAILGAYGYTF. The CDR3 nucleotides read TGTGCCAGCAGTGAAAGGGAGAAGGGGGCGATCCTGGGAGCATATGGCTACACCTTC.

The V call is TRBV9, the J call TRBJ2-1; D not resolved. From germline, CDR1 is SGDLS and CDR2 YYNGEE. Deletions cut 0 bases from V and 6 bases from J, with 4 bases between. The CDR3 totals 12 residues. The CDR3 nucleotides read TGTGCCAGCAGCGTAGCTAGCAATGAGCAGTTCTTC. Protein sequence: CASSVASNEQFF.

The chain's CDR3 is CASSQDRFVPDSLFSGANVLTF. DNA for the CDR3: TGCGCCAGCAGCCAAGATCGATTCGTCCCGGACAGTCTTTTCTCTGGGGCCAACGTCCTGACTTTC. The chain employs TRBV4-3 and TRBJ2-6; possibly TRBD1 for D (6 bases). CDR3 length: 22 residues. The germline V gene has CDR1 LGHNA and CDR2 YSLEER. V lost 0 bases and J lost 0, with 24 bases in between.

This clone was seen more than once but under ten times. The chain recombines TRBV5-6 with TRBJ2-7; 7 bases match TRBD2. The CDR3 covers 15 residues. V was pared by 2 bases and J by 5 bases, with 10 bases of the junction left unmatched. Germline CDR1 reads SGHDT; CDR2 reads YYEEEE. This CDR3 reads CASSLASGNFHEQYF. CDR3 nucleotides: TGTGCCAGCAGCTTAGCTAGCGGCAACTTCCACGAGCAGTACTTC. The full variable domain, its missing parts supplied by reference TRBV5-6 and TRBJ2-7, is DAGVTQSPTHLIKTRGQQVTLRCSPKSGHDTVSWYQQALGQGPQFIFQYYEEEERQRGNFPDRFSGHQFPNYSSELNVNALLLGDSALYLCASSLASGNFHEQYFGPGTRLTVT.

The rearrangement links TRBV29-1 to TRBJ2-3; the D gene is possibly TRBD2 (6 bases). CDR3 length equals 13 residues. CDR1 is SQVTM, CDR2 ANQGSEA, per germline. V lost 6 bases, J lost 2 bases, and 12 bases lay in between. CDR3 sequence (DNA): TGCAGCGTCGCCGGGACTGTCACAGATACGCAGTATTTT. It encodes CSVAGTVTDTQYF.

The chain is built from TRBV4-2 and TRBJ2-1, with TRBD2 as a possible D gene (7 bases). Trimming cost V 0 bases and J 7 bases, with 25 bases left between them. Germline lookup yields CDR1 LGHNA and CDR2 YNFKEQ. The CDR3 is made up of 19 amino acids. In DNA form, the CDR3 reads TGTGCCAGCAGCCAAGATCAAGGGGGGGTTCCCTTAAGGGGGAATGAGCAGTTCTTC. It codes for CASSQDQGGVPLRGNEQFF.

This sequence joins TRBV6-1 and TRBJ2-3; 8 nucleotides agree with TRBD2. Trimming removed 9 bases from V and 7 bases from J; junction bases left unmatched: 6. Germline V lookup: CDR1 MNHNS, CDR2 SASEGT. The CDR3 is made up of 12 amino acids. The CDR3 nucleotides are TGTGCCAGTCGGGGGGGGGACTATACGCAGTATTTT. It codes for CASRGGDYTQYF.

This CDR3 reads CASKPTGTASYEQYF. The DNA for the CDR3 is TGTGCCAGCAAACCGACCGGGACAGCATCCTACGAGCAGTACTTC. The V gene is TRBV2, the J gene TRBJ2-7, with 7 bases aligning to TRBD1. The CDR3 is 15 residues long. Germline V gene data show CDR1 as SNHLY and CDR2 as FYNNEI. Trimming removed 7 bases from V and 1 base from J; junction bases left unmatched: 10.

This clone was seen a single time. The chain combines TRBV5-3 with TRBJ2-1; tentative D call: TRBD1 (5 bases). TRBV5-3 is assigned to the ORF class and has an uncertain function. This CDR3 contains 15 residues. Trimming took 4 bases from V and 4 from J, leaving 15 bases between them. CDR3 sequence: CARSPLGHPYNEQFF. The DNA for the CDR3 is TGTGCCAGAAGCCCCCTAGGACACCCTTACAATGAGCAGTTCTTC.

The chain has TRBV5-1 and TRBJ1-5, with a tentative D call TRBD1 (5 bases). Germline CDR1 is SGHRS and CDR2 is YFSETQ. This CDR3 has 13 amino acids. V lost 4 bases to trimming and J lost 7 bases, with 12 bases between them. The CDR3: CASSLTQGQPQHF. The CDR3 DNA sequence: TGCGCCAGCAGCCTTACTCAGGGACAGCCCCAGCATTTT. The variable domain in full, completed from reference TRBV5-1 and TRBJ1-5, reads KAGVTQTPRYLIKTRGQQVTLSCSPISGHRSVSWYQQTPGQGLQFLFEYFSETQRNKGNFPGRFSGRQFSNSRSEMNVSTLELGDSALYLCASSLTQGQPQHFGDGTRLSIL.

The gene calls are TRBV7-6 and TRBJ2-2, with 8 bases that match TRBD2. V lost 5 bases to trimming and J lost 3 bases; unmatched junction nucleotides: 8. This CDR3 is 16 amino acids long. Germline V CDR1 and CDR2: SGHVS, FNYEAQ. CDR3 amino acids: CASSPGASGHTGELFF. In DNA, the CDR3 is TGTGCCAGCAGCCCCGGGGCTAGCGGGCACACCGGGGAGCTGTTTTTT.

The CDR3 loop is CASSVGTGYDQPQHF. In DNA form, the CDR3 reads TGTGCCAGCAGTGTTGGGACAGGGTACGATCAGCCCCAGCATTTT. The chain uses TRBV2 and TRBJ1-5, with TRBD1 matching over 9 bases. CDR1 SNHLY and CDR2 FYNNEI come from the germline V gene. V was pared by 4 bases and J by 5 bases, with 6 bases of the junction left unmatched. CDR3 length equals 15 residues. The whole variable domain, filled in from reference TRBV2 and TRBJ1-5, reads EPEVTQTPSHQVTQMGQEVILRCVPISNHLYFYWYRQILGQKVEFLVSFYNNEISEKSEIFDDQFSVERPDGSNFTLKIRSTKLEDSAMYFCASSVGTGYDQPQHFGDGTRLSIL.

In DNA, the CDR3 is TGTGCCAGCAGCTTAGGTCGACAGATCAGCTCTGGAAACACCATATATTTT. Amino acids: CASSLGRQISSGNTIYF. The chain is built from TRBV7-8 and TRBJ1-3, with a possible D match to TRBD1 (5 bases). Germline assignment: CDR1 SGHVS and CDR2 FQNEAQ. This CDR3 is 17 amino acids long. V dropped 1 base and J dropped 0 bases, with 13 bases sitting between them.

This clone was detected only once. The chain carries TRBV20-1 and TRBJ1-1; TRBD1 matches at 7 bases. The CDR3 extends over 11 amino acids. The V and J ends lost 4 bases and 4 bases, in that order; junction bases with no gene match: 0. Germline values: CDR1 DFQATT, CDR2 SNEGSKA (reference sequence). The CDR3, as DNA: TGCAGTGCTACAGGGGGCACTGAAGCTTTCTTT. It encodes CSATGGTEAFF.

This sequence joins TRBV7-6 and TRBJ2-7; 8 bases line up with TRBD1. J was trimmed by 3 bases and V by 5 bases; bases with no gene match: 9. This CDR3 comprises 15 residues. The germline V gene has CDR1 SGHVS and CDR2 FNYEAQ. The CDR3 nucleotides are TGTGCCAGCAGCCCGCTTGGGACAGGCCTCTACGAGCAGTACTTC. The encoded protein is CASSPLGTGLYEQYF. The entire variable domain, with the rest obtained from reference TRBV7-6 and TRBJ2-7, is as follows: GAGVSQSPRYKVTKRGQDVALRCDPISGHVSLYWYRQALGQGPEFLTYFNYEAQQDKSGLPNDRFSAERPEGSISTLTIQRTEQRDSAMYRCASSPLGTGLYEQYFGPGTRLTVT.

The chain uses TRBV2 and TRBJ2-2, with 7 bases identical to TRBD1. The CDR3 totals 14 residues. Germline V gene data show CDR1 as SNHLY and CDR2 as FYNNEI. Germline trimming cut 3 bases from V and 5 bases from J; bases unmatched to any gene: 3. In nucleotides, the CDR3 is TGTGCCAGCAGTGATACCAGGGGGACCGGGGAGCTGTTTTTT. It yields the protein CASSDTRGTGELFF.

This rearrangement joins TRBV18 to TRBJ1-1; no definite D call. The CDR3 totals 16 residues. Trimming shortened V by 3 bases and J by 7 bases, and 21 bases separated the two germline ends. CDR1 and CDR2 (germline): KGHSH, LQKENI. This CDR3 is CASSPLDWSQSGEAFF. DNA for the CDR3: TGTGCCAGCTCACCCTTAGACTGGAGTCAGTCGGGTGAAGCTTTCTTT.

The rearrangement uses TRBV5-1 and TRBJ2-5; unclear D gene. V lost 0 bases and J lost 2, with 5 bases in between. This CDR3 is 13 amino acids long. Germline V lookup: CDR1 SGHRS, CDR2 YFSETQ. CDR3 region: CASSLEQQETQYF. The CDR3 DNA follows: TGCGCCAGCAGCTTGGAGCAACAAGAGACCCAGTACTTC.

This clone has a single count. CDR3 protein: CASSQDRGYPISGANVLTF. CDR3 sequence (DNA): TGCGCCAGCAGCCAAGATCGAGGGTATCCTATTTCTGGGGCCAACGTCCTGACTTTC. V usage is TRBV4-3 and J usage is TRBJ2-6; TRBD2 is a possible D gene (5 bases). From germline, CDR1 is LGHNA and CDR2 YSLEER. Trimming cost V 0 bases and J 1 base, with 16 bases left between them. This CDR3 comprises 19 residues.

This rearrangement joins TRBV6-5 to TRBJ1-1; D not certain. CDR3 length: 15 amino acids. V was shortened by 5 bases and J by 1 base, with 14 bases between the two germline ends. Germline V gives CDR1 MNHEY, CDR2 SVGAGI. The CDR3 reads CASSNVGRSNTEAFF. The CDR3, as DNA: TGTGCCAGCAGTAACGTAGGGAGATCGAACACTGAAGCTTTCTTT.

The rearrangement links TRBV30 to TRBJ2-1, with D hard to call. The V and J ends lost 5 bases and 8 bases respectively, with 19 bases between them. Germline CDR1 and CDR2: GTSNPN and SVGIG (reference sequence). CDR3 length equals 14 residues. CDR3 protein: CAWGLSAGFDEQFF. The DNA of the CDR3 is TGTGCCTGGGGCCTTAGTGCAGGTTTTGATGAGCAGTTCTTC. The full variable domain, completed using reference TRBV30 and TRBJ2-1, is SQTIHQWPATLVQPVGSPLSLECTVEGTSNPNLYWYRQAAGRGLQLLFYSVGIGQISSEVPQNLSASRPQDRQFILSSKKLLLSDSGFYLCAWGLSAGFDEQFFGPGTRLTVL.

This clone was detected a few times. A read error may produce the germline difference seen at one junction end. V and J are TRBV7-9 and TRBJ2-7; 8 nucleotides align to TRBD1. The CDR3 has 16 amino acids. The germline gives CDR1 SEHNR, CDR2 FQNEAQ (reference sequence). The CDR3 DNA reads TGTTCCAGCAGCTTAGTACAGGGGGGTCTTGGCTACGAGCAGTACTTC. Protein sequence: CSSSLVQGGLGYEQYF.